One sample yielded the 8 T cell receptor beta chains listed below, sequenced in a study of patients and donors after allogeneic stem cell transplantation. TCRdb ran MiXCR on the RT-PCR reads and lists one entry per CDR3 protein. The repertoire has about a million distinct CDR3 sequences, more than 15% of them found once; the top ten carry under 6.5%. The material sequenced was blood, either unsorted or a sorted T cell fraction (not recorded which). These receptors all come from a human donor who was either an allogeneic HSCT recipient or a stem cell or donor lymphocyte infusion donor (not recorded which). It is not recorded whose cells these are; they may come from a transplant donor.

In its sample, this clonotype was seen a few times. The genes are TRBV4-1 and TRBJ2-2; the D is unclear. CDR3 length: 14 amino acids. Per the germline V gene, CDR1 is MGHRA and CDR2 is YSYEKL. V was pared by 1 base and J by 6 bases, with 9 bases between. In DNA form, the CDR3 reads TGCGCCAGCAGCCAAGTCCTTAAAGCCGGGGAGCTGTTTTTT. Its translation: CASSQVLKAGELFF.

This rearrangement joins TRBV27 to TRBJ2-7; either TRBD1 or TRBD2 may supply D (5 bases each). V was cut by 3 bases and J by 4 bases, with 16 bases left in between. The CDR3 is made up of 15 amino acids. The germline V gene encodes CDR1 MNHEY and CDR2 SMNVEV (reference sequence). Here the CDR3 reads CASSLVPGSVYEQYF. In DNA, the CDR3 is TGTGCCAGCAGTTTGGTCCCAGGGAGCGTTTACGAGCAGTACTTC.

The rearrangement uses TRBV29-1 and TRBJ2-7, with D perhaps TRBD2 (5 bases). Germline V gene sequence: CDR1 SQVTM, CDR2 ANQGSEA. This CDR3 comprises 13 residues. The ends were cut back, 4 bases at V and 3 bases at J, with 13 bases in the middle. CDR3 protein: CSVAPAVGYEQYF. The CDR3 DNA reads as TGCAGCGTTGCCCCAGCGGTTGGCTACGAGCAGTACTTC.

The chain employs TRBV28 and TRBJ1-4, with D possibly matching TRBD1 (5 bases). CDR3 size: 14 residues. Germline-derived CDR1 and CDR2 are MDHEN and SYDVKM. V was trimmed by 4 bases and J by 7 bases, leaving 13 bases between them. This CDR3 is CASSSRGRREKLFF. The CDR3 DNA reads TGTGCCAGCAGTTCCCGGGGACGGCGTGAAAAACTGTTTTTT.

This clonotype appeared a few times. The gene calls are TRBV25-1 and TRBJ1-2; TRBD1 aligns across 8 bases. V shed 4 bases, J shed 4 bases, and the junction held 8 bases outside the gene matches. This CDR3 is built from 15 residues. The germline CDR1 and CDR2 sequences are MGHDK and SYGVNS. The CDR3 nucleotides read TGTGCCAGCAGTGGGAGGACAGGGAAAACCTATGGCTACACCTTC. Translating gives CASSGRTGKTYGYTF.

The CDR3 protein is CATSRGTDLPSGYGYTF. In DNA, the CDR3 is TGTGCCACCAGCAGAGGGACGGACCTGCCCAGTGGCTATGGCTACACCTTC. This chain links TRBV15 with TRBJ1-2; no reliable D call. The length of the CDR3 is 17 residues. The V gene lost 1 base and the J gene lost 4 bases, with 19 bases spanning the gap. CDR1 and CDR2 from the germline V gene are LNHNV and YYDKDF (reference sequence). Complete variable domain (other parts from reference TRBV15 and TRBJ1-2): DAMVIQNPRYQVTQFGKPVTLSCSQTLNHNVMYWYQQKSSQAPKLLFHYYDKDFNNEADTPDNFQSRRPNTSFCFLDIRSPGLGDTAMYLCATSRGTDLPSGYGYTFGSGTRLTVV.

Only a few counts were recorded for this clonotype. Here the CDR3 reads CASSQLSDSQQYF. In nucleotides, the CDR3 is TGCGCCAGCAGCCAACTCTCGGACTCTCAACAGTACTTC. The V call is TRBV4-3, the J call TRBJ2-7, with TRBD2 as a possible D gene (5 bases). Trimming took off 2 bases at V and 10 bases at J, with 15 bases between the two ends. This CDR3 is built from 13 residues. The germline CDR1 and CDR2 sequences are LGHNA and YSLEER.

This clonotype was seen a few times. J is TRBJ1-5 and V is TRBV29-1; 7 nucleotides match TRBD1. J lost 3 bases, V lost 4 bases, and 6 bases had no gene match. The CDR3 extends over 14 amino acids. Germline CDR1 and CDR2: SQVTM and ANQGSEA. The CDR3 nucleotides read TGCAGCGTTGCGACAGGGACTTTCAATCAGCCCCAGCATTTT. This encodes CSVATGTFNQPQHF.